The present T cell receptor (beta chain) was sequenced within a study of technical replicates of blood from several donors. This clone has a handful of counts. TCRdb's table, derived via immunoSEQ multiplex PCR, lists solely in-frame clones and lacks some. The sample shows more than 95,000 clones, 95% of them seen only once. The receptor's source is a human donor in good health. The sample was T cells isolated from PBMCs.

This CDR3 is CAWSLQGAEAFF. The DNA of the CDR3 is TGTGCCTGGAGCCTACAGGGAGCTGAAGCTTTCTTT. This chain joins TRBV30 and TRBJ1-1; possible D gene TRBD1, 6 bases. The CDR3 spans 12 residues. Between the trimmed V and J ends, which lost 3 bases and 6 bases, there was a span of 11 bases. The germline gives CDR1 GTSNPN, CDR2 SVGIG (reference sequence).